This TCR beta chain was sequenced for a study of quantifying T cell responses using KT2 cells (dated by TCRdb to 2016 to 2017). Regarding the research as a whole: RNA was DNase-treated and reverse transcribed with TCR alpha and beta constant-region primers, mostly using SuperScript III. The efficiency of the T4 ligation step under optimum conditions was estimated to be greater than 9.5%. PCR2 was performed as a SYBR Green qPCR and was stopped at a predetermined fluorescence threshold so that over-amplification was avoided.

This clonotype was counted at least ten times. No cognate antigen has been identified for it. Base-call qualities are not available, and no considerably larger clone is one nucleotide away. The protocol used for the library was UMI-ligation and nested PCR. Using T4 RNA ligase 1, a single-stranded oligonucleotide bearing the Illumina SP2 sequence plus a UMI was ligated onto the 3' end of the cDNA. PCR1 ran around 4 cycles (98°C 15 s, 69°C 30 s, 72°C 40 s); the beta primer was an equimolar mix of RC1.1 and RC1.2 covering TRBC1 and TRBC2. Starting at PCR2, the TCR alpha and beta chains were handled separately, and sample indices and Illumina adaptors were added. The UMI comprised 12 random nucleotides, as two hexamers separated by a spacer, placed after an 8-base spacer. The libraries were sequenced on an Illumina MiSeq using v2 2x251 paired-end chemistry, usually with about a dozen samples in each run. To boost diversity, each sequencing library was supplemented with PhiX DNA at about 5-7.5%. The original methods were these. Raw reads were converted to FASTQ with bcl2fastq and were demultiplexed by dual indices with Demultiplexor. V and J genes were assigned by Decombinator through tag matching that permitted a single base-pair mismatch. Collapsinator used UMIs to correct both sequencing errors and frequency errors arising from PCR heterogeneity. CDR3Translator turned Decombinator identifiers into nucleotide sequence, translated that sequence into amino acids, and pulled out the CDR3 based on C- and N-terminal motifs. A cluster of KT2 sequences that shared one unique molecular identifier was counted as a single distinct KT2 TCR. TCRdb itself trimmed the public reads at Q25 with fastp, ran MiXCR and retained productive beta chains. When rows share a CDR3 protein, they turn into one entry using the most common DNA and genes. TCRdb's processing, not the authors' own work, is the source of the V and J calls. The sample table holds fewer than 60,000 distinct CDR3 sequences, of which roughly 12% were seen once. About 10% of the sample rests with the top ten.

To test the sensitivity and accuracy of the pipeline, known numbers of KT2, a T cell clone whose TCR had already been sequenced, were spiked into unfractionated PBMC. A range of KT2-to-PBMC ratios was generated by mixing KT2 cells with a fixed number of PBMC. V is cut back by 5 bases and J by 8 bases, with 12 bases in the junction unmatched. Based on the germline V gene, the CDR1 and CDR2 sequences are SGHAT and FQNNGV. The CDR3 numbers 16 residues from cysteine through phenylalanine. Kept here is only the CDR3 DNA, which spans 48 bases and is read in frame from base 1. Beyond this particular receptor, the publication reports: Detection of KT2 sequences showed saturation at very high KT2 spike-in numbers. Over several orders of magnitude, the number of KT2 alpha and beta sequences rose linearly with the number of KT2 cells put in. This TCR sequencing study did not compare the pipeline side by side with other TCR sequencing techniques. Even at the lowest spike-in tested, roughly one KT2 cell per 100,000 PBMC, KT2 sequences were still detected.

What was sequenced was PBMCs spiked with cells of the T cell clone KT2. This TCR came from a human donor. The rearrangement joined TRBV11-2 to TRBJ1-4; TRBD1 agrees with 9 junctional bases. The CDR3 region reads CASSPSPGQGGEKLFF. The nucleotides read TGTGCCAGCAGCCCGTCGCCGGGACAGGGCGGGGAAAAACTGTTTTTT.